Listed here are 25 T cell receptor beta chains from one sample, sequenced in a study of blood T cell repertoires in COVID-19. The data were produced by immunoSEQ multiplex PCR, yet TCRdb's version contains in-frame clones alone and is incomplete. The sample records about 300,000 clones, 89% being singletons. Sequencing used peripheral blood. The origin of the receptors is a woman aged 25 to 45 with COVID-19, enrolled during active disease.

The V gene is TRBV2, the J gene TRBJ1-6; TRBD1 might be the D (5 bases). V was cut by 6 bases and J by 9 bases, with 12 bases left in between. The CDR3 sequence is 13 residues long. Per germline, CDR1 SNHLY and CDR2 FYNNEI. The CDR3 loop is CASSRDSSSPLHF. CDR3 nucleotides: TGTGCCAGCAGCAGGGACTCATCTTCACCCCTCCACTTT.

The chain joins TRBV11-2 to TRBJ2-1, with 14 bases lining up with TRBD2. The V gene's germline CDR1 is SGHAT and CDR2 FQNNGV. The CDR3 totals 18 residues. Unmatched junction bases numbered 4, after V lost 3 bases and J lost 0 bases. DNA of the CDR3: TGTGCCAGCAGCTTCCGGACTAGCGGGGGGAGCTCCTACAATGAGCAGTTCTTC. Translated: CASSFRTSGGSSYNEQFF.

The genes are TRBV11-2 and TRBJ2-7; TRBD2 matches 7 bases. CDR3 length: 13 residues. In germline, CDR1 is SGHAT, CDR2 FQNNGV. The CDR3 DNA reads as TGTGCCAGCAGGGCGGGGGATGGTTACGGGCAGTACGTC. It codes for CASRAGDGYGQYV.

CDR3 sequence: CASSLSSYGTGVADEQFF. CDR3 coding DNA: TGTGCCAGCAGCTTAAGCTCTTACGGGACAGGGGTCGCGGATGAGCAGTTCTTC. The rearrangement uses TRBV7-3 and TRBJ2-1, with 10 positions matching TRBD1. CDR3 length equals 18 residues. The germline V gene has CDR1 SGHTA and CDR2 FQGTGA. With V trimmed by 1 base and J by 8 bases, 14 bases remained unmatched.

CDR3 sequence: CASSVEVGGPSSGNTIYF. In nucleotides, the CDR3 is TGTGCCAGCAGCGTAGAAGTGGGGGGGCCCAGCTCTGGAAACACCATATATTTT. The chain is built from TRBV9 and TRBJ1-3; a possible D gene is TRBD1 (6 bases). Looked up from germline, CDR1 is SGDLS and CDR2 is YYNGEE. The CDR3 is made up of 18 amino acids. Trimming took off 0 bases at V and 0 bases at J, with 16 bases between the two ends.

This chain connects TRBV5-6 to TRBJ2-1; no definite D call. The CDR3 consists of 15 residues. The germline V and J ends were trimmed by 1 base and 5 bases, with 13 bases remaining between them. The germline V gene has CDR1 SGHDT and CDR2 YYEEEE. In DNA, the CDR3 is TGTGCCAGCAGCTTGCTACCAGGTGGCCACAATGAGCAGTTCTTC. This encodes CASSLLPGGHNEQFF.

This clone was detected only once. This chain connects TRBV18 to TRBJ2-1, with TRBD1 identical over 8 bases. The germline gives CDR1 KGHSH, CDR2 LQKENI. With V trimmed by 3 bases and J by 2 bases, 6 bases remained unmatched. This CDR3 comprises 16 residues. CDR3 sequence reads: CASSPRLGQAYNEQFF. CDR3 nucleotides: TGTGCCAGCTCACCCCGCCTGGGACAGGCCTACAATGAGCAGTTCTTC. Full variable domain (remainder filled in from reference TRBV18 and TRBJ2-1): NAGVMQNPRHLVRRRGQEARLRCSPMKGHSHVYWYRQLPEEGLKFMVYLQKENIIDESGMPKERFSAEFPKEGPSILRIQQVVRGDSAAYFCASSPRLGQAYNEQFFGPGTRLTVL.

The chain links TRBV19 to TRBJ2-1, with D possibly matching TRBD2 (6 bases). The germline gives CDR1 LNHDA, CDR2 SQIVND (reference sequence). CDR3 length: 14 residues. Trimming took off 8 bases at V and 0 bases at J, with 11 bases between the two ends. CDR3: CASAIGSSYNEQFF. CDR3 coding DNA: TGTGCCAGTGCCATCGGGAGCTCCTACAATGAGCAGTTCTTC. Full variable domain (missing parts from reference TRBV19 and TRBJ2-1): DGGITQSPKYLFRKEGQNVTLSCEQNLNHDAMYWYRQDPGQGLRLIYYSQIVNDFQKGDIAEGYSVSREKKESFPLTVTSAQKNPTAFYLCASAIGSSYNEQFFGPGTRLTVL.

The sample holds a few counts of this clone. The V call is TRBV6-5, the J call TRBJ1-2; D unresolved. Germline V gene data show CDR1 as MNHEY and CDR2 as SVGAGI. The CDR3 has 14 residues. V was trimmed by 4 bases and J by 6 bases, leaving 15 bases between them. The CDR3 region has the DNA TGTGCCAGCAGTTTGGGCGGGGATTTCAATGGCTACACCTTC. Translating it yields CASSLGGDFNGYTF.

This chain uses TRBV2 with TRBJ1-5; possibly TRBD1 for D (6 bases). Germline V gene sequence: CDR1 SNHLY, CDR2 FYNNEI. The CDR3 contains 16 residues. Trimming removed 5 bases from V and 0 bases from J, with 14 bases in between. The CDR3 region is CASSQGGEYSNQPQHF. CDR3 coding DNA: TGTGCCAGCAGTCAAGGGGGGGAATATAGCAATCAGCCCCAGCATTTT.

V is TRBV28 and J is TRBJ1-1; D is ambiguous. CDR3 size: 15 residues. Trimming removed 3 bases from V and 8 bases from J, with 19 bases in between. Germline V gene lookup returns CDR1 MDHEN and CDR2 SYDVKM. The CDR3 region is CASSFTRAIRAEAFF. The CDR3 DNA reads TGTGCCAGCAGTTTTACTAGGGCAATACGGGCGGAAGCTTTCTTT. The full variable domain, rest sourced from reference TRBV28 and TRBJ1-1, is DVKVTQSSRYLVKRTGEKVFLECVQDMDHENMFWYRQDPGLGLRLIYFSYDVKMKEKGDIPEGYSVSREKKERFSLILESASTNQTSMYLCASSFTRAIRAEAFFGQGTRLTVV.

The chain uses TRBV2 and TRBJ1-1; D not resolved. Germline CDR1 is SNHLY and CDR2 is FYNNEI. The length of the CDR3 is 14 residues. The germline V and J ends were trimmed by 4 bases and 0 bases, with 9 bases remaining between them. CDR3 in amino acids: CASSVDGMNTEAFF. The CDR3 bases are TGTGCCAGCAGTGTAGACGGGATGAACACTGAAGCTTTCTTT. The variable domain in full, with the rest retrieved from reference TRBV2 and TRBJ1-1, is EPEVTQTPSHQVTQMGQEVILRCVPISNHLYFYWYRQILGQKVEFLVSFYNNEISEKSEIFDDQFSVERPDGSNFTLKIRSTKLEDSAMYFCASSVDGMNTEAFFGQGTRLTVV.

This clone was counted a single time. The J gene is TRBJ2-1, the V gene TRBV3-1 (or the pseudogene TRBV3-2); TRBD2 matches at 9 bases. CDR3 size: 14 residues. In germline, CDR1 is LGHDT, CDR2 YNNKEL (reference sequence). Trimming removed 0 bases from V and 9 bases from J; junction bases left unmatched: 3. The CDR3 sequence is CASSQELAGFEQFF. DNA for the CDR3: TGTGCCAGCAGCCAAGAGCTAGCGGGGTTTGAGCAGTTCTTC.

The chain recombines TRBV27 with TRBJ2-2, with TRBD2 as a possible D gene (5 bases). The V and J ends lost 2 bases and 7 bases respectively, with 5 bases between them. The V gene's germline CDR1 is MNHEY and CDR2 SMNVEV (reference sequence). The CDR3 totals 12 residues. The CDR3 loop reads CASSLGGGELFF. The CDR3, as DNA: TGTGCCAGCAGTTTAGGAGGCGGGGAGCTGTTTTTT.

The CDR3 region is CASSPYRVALSGANVLTF. CDR3 nucleotide sequence: TGTGCCAGCAGCCCTTACAGGGTCGCTCTCTCTGGGGCCAACGTCCTGACTTTC. The genes are TRBV5-4 and TRBJ2-6; the D gene is possibly TRBD1 (6 bases). Trimming cost V 4 bases and J 0 bases, with 17 bases left between them. This CDR3 comprises 18 residues. Germline values: CDR1 SGHNT, CDR2 YYREEE (reference sequence).

This chain connects TRBV4-2 to TRBJ2-5; maybe TRBD2 (6 bases). Germline values: CDR1 LGHNA, CDR2 YNFKEQ. Trimming left V 0 bases short and J 5 bases short, with 10 bases between. This CDR3 is 14 amino acids long. CDR3 region: CASSQDSGRETQYF. The CDR3 DNA reads as TGTGCCAGCAGCCAAGATAGCGGAAGGGAGACCCAGTACTTC.

This CDR3 is CATVLRLAGGVETQYF. The CDR3, as DNA: TGTGCCACCGTTCTGAGACTAGCGGGGGGTGTAGAGACCCAGTACTTC. V usage is TRBV5-4 and J usage is TRBJ2-5; the match to TRBD2 covers 13 bases. CDR3 size: 16 residues. With 9 bases clipped from V and 4 bases from J, the junction kept 12 bases outside the gene matches. CDR1 SGHNT and CDR2 YYREEE come from the germline V gene (reference sequence).

The count of this clone is one. This rearrangement joins TRBV7-2 to TRBJ1-5, with 9 bases fitting TRBD1. The ends lost 4 bases at V and 8 bases at J; junction bases unmatched: 6. The CDR3 runs 14 residues. Per germline, CDR1 SGHTA and CDR2 FQGNSA. The CDR3 here is CASSSIGQGKPQHF. The CDR3, as DNA: TGTGCCAGCAGCTCCATAGGACAGGGGAAGCCCCAGCATTTT.

The rearrangement joins TRBV28 to TRBJ1-4; possibly TRBD1 for D (5 bases). Germline lookup yields CDR1 MDHEN and CDR2 SYDVKM. The CDR3 has 15 amino acids. Trimming cost V 5 bases and J 5 bases, with 15 bases left between them. CDR3 in amino acids: CASSSGASLNEKLFF. CDR3 DNA: TGTGCCAGCAGTAGCGGGGCCAGTCTCAATGAAAAACTGTTTTTT.

This rearrangement joins TRBV5-6 to TRBJ1-5, with D unclear. CDR3 length equals 15 residues. V gave up 2 bases and J gave up 9 bases, with 18 bases separating them. Germline V gene data show CDR1 as SGHDT and CDR2 as YYEEEE. The chain's CDR3 is CASSFGPHPTGPQHF. The CDR3 nucleotides are TGTGCCAGCAGCTTTGGCCCCCATCCAACGGGGCCCCAGCATTTT.

The chain has TRBV6-5 and TRBJ2-1, with D possibly TRBD2 on 6 matching bases. Deletions cut 5 bases from V and 4 bases from J, with 15 bases between. This CDR3 comprises 15 residues. Germline CDR1 and CDR2: MNHEY and SVGAGI. CDR3 nucleotides: TGTGCCAGCAGTCCCCGGGGCGGGGAATACAATGAGCAGTTCTTC. Its protein product is CASSPRGGEYNEQFF.

The chain uses TRBV19 and TRBJ1-1; no definite D call. Between the trimmed V and J ends, which lost 6 bases and 2 bases, there was a span of 13 bases. Germline CDR1 reads LNHDA; CDR2 reads SQIVND (reference sequence). The CDR3 consists of 14 residues. In DNA form, the CDR3 reads TGTGCCAGTAGGGCCCGAGGGTTCAACACTGAAGCTTTCTTT. This encodes CASRARGFNTEAFF.

The V call is TRBV6-5, the J call TRBJ1-5; D not resolved. The CDR3 runs 13 residues. V lost 8 bases, J lost 3 bases, and 11 bases lay in between. Germline V gene sequence: CDR1 MNHEY, CDR2 SVGAGI. CDR3 sequence reads: CASAERVNQPQHF. The DNA of the CDR3 is TGTGCCAGCGCCGAAAGAGTCAATCAGCCCCAGCATTTT.

Worth noting for this clone: Mismatch with germline at one junction end may stem from a read error. The chain couples TRBV27 to TRBJ2-7; the D gene is possibly TRBD1 (6 bases). Germline V lookup: CDR1 MNHEY, CDR2 SMNVEV (reference sequence). The CDR3 runs 13 residues. The CDR3, as DNA: TGTGCCACCAGTTGGGGGCAGCACTACGAGCAGTACTTC. Amino acids: CATSWGQHYEQYF.

The rearrangement links TRBV29-1 to TRBJ1-2; TRBD1 agrees at 8 bases. Germline assignment: CDR1 SQVTM and CDR2 ANQGSEA. The CDR3 contains 14 residues. V was pared by 7 bases and J by 7 bases, with 14 bases of the junction left unmatched. CDR3 DNA sequence: TGCAGCGCATTGACAGGGGAACATTACTCTGGCTACACCTTC. Residues: CSALTGEHYSGYTF. Full variable domain (rest looked up from reference TRBV29-1 and TRBJ1-2): SAVISQKPSRDICQRGTSLTIQCQVDSQVTMMFWYRQQPGQSLTLIATANQGSEATYESGFVIDKFPISRPNLTFSTLTVSNMSPEDSSIYLCSALTGEHYSGYTFGSGTRLTVV.